These 21 T cell receptor beta chains were sequenced from one sample in a study of cytomegalovirus exposure and HLA in healthy donors. PCR primers comprised 60 Vbeta and 13 Jbeta primers. TCRdb keeps only in-frame clones here, not all; method: immunoSEQ multiplex PCR. The data show roughly 200,000 clones, around 83% seen once. The specimen sequenced was PBMCs. The receptors were gathered from a woman aged 18-35 years in good health and CMV-seronegative.

Note on this clone: At one of its ends the junction is not consistent with the germline gene, which may arise from a read error. The chain links TRBV7-2 to TRBJ2-1; 10 bases align to TRBD2. Germline-derived CDR1 and CDR2 are SGHTA and FQGNSA. The CDR3 spans 18 residues. The DNA for the CDR3 is TGTGCCAGCACCTTAGCGGGAGGTTCACGGAGCTCCTACAATGAGCAGTTCTTC. It specifies CASTLAGGSRSSYNEQFF.

The chain has TRBV6-1 and TRBJ2-7, with TRBD2 identical over 7 bases. J lost 3 bases, V lost 7 bases, and 6 bases had no gene match. This CDR3 has 13 residues. The germline V gene encodes CDR1 MNHNS and CDR2 SASEGT. The CDR3 DNA sequence: TGTGCCAGCACCACATGGGAGGGCTACGAGCAGTACGTC. Translation: CASTTWEGYEQYV.

This chain uses TRBV29-1 with TRBJ2-7; 7 nucleotides agree with TRBD1. This CDR3 is 14 amino acids long. V shed 4 bases and J 6 bases; nucleotides not matched to a gene: 12. From germline, CDR1 is SQVTM and CDR2 ANQGSEA. The CDR3 DNA reads as TGCAGCGTTGGGTCGACAGGGAATCAAGGCGAGCAGTACTTC. It is translated as CSVGSTGNQGEQYF.

The rearrangement joins TRBV27 to TRBJ2-7, with D tentatively TRBD1 (6 bases). V gave up 4 bases and J gave up 2 bases, with 12 bases separating them. The germline V gene has CDR1 MNHEY and CDR2 SMNVEV (reference sequence). This CDR3 comprises 14 residues. The CDR3 loop reads CASSSLQGPYEQYF. The CDR3 nucleotides read TGTGCCAGCAGTTCGCTACAGGGACCCTACGAGCAGTACTTC.

DNA for the CDR3: TGTGCCAGCAGCTTGGGGGCTTGGGACCACTCCTACGAGCAGTACTTC. Its protein product is CASSLGAWDHSYEQYF. The J gene is TRBJ2-7, the V gene TRBV7-9, with a tentative D call TRBD1 (6 bases). Trimming took 3 bases from V and 0 from J, leaving 15 bases between them. CDR1 and CDR2 from the germline V gene are SEHNR and FQNEAQ (reference sequence). The length of the CDR3 is 16 residues. Looking up the rest from reference TRBV7-9 and TRBJ2-7 gives the full variable domain: DTGVSQNPRHKITKRGQNVTFRCDPISEHNRLYWYRQTLGQGPEFLTYFQNEAQLEKSRLLSDRFSAERPKGSFSTLEIQRTEQGDSAMYLCASSLGAWDHSYEQYFGPGTRLTVT.

The V and J genes are TRBV2 and TRBJ2-5; D possibly corresponds to TRBD2 (6 bases). Per the germline V gene, CDR1 is SNHLY and CDR2 is FYNNEI. This CDR3 comprises 14 residues. Trimming shortened V by 2 bases and J by 7 bases, and 14 bases separated the two germline ends. CDR3 sequence reads: CASSEWRARGTQYF. The CDR3 nucleotides are TGTGCCAGCAGTGAATGGAGGGCCCGGGGGACCCAGTACTTC.

This rearrangement joins TRBV27 to TRBJ2-5; D is perhaps TRBD2 (5 bases). Per germline, CDR1 MNHEY and CDR2 SMNVEV (reference sequence). V was shortened by 5 bases and J by 2 bases, with 12 bases between the two germline ends. This CDR3 contains 14 residues. CDR3 coding DNA: TGTGCCAGCAGTCCCGAGGGTGAACAAGAGACCCAGTACTTC. Translating it yields CASSPEGEQETQYF.

The V and J genes are TRBV28 and TRBJ2-3, with D perhaps matching TRBD1 (7 bases). The CDR3 contains 16 residues. CDR1 is MDHEN and CDR2 is SYDVKM in the germline V gene. The V end lost 5 bases, the J end lost 10 bases, and 25 bases lay between the germline ends. In nucleotides, the CDR3 is TGTGCCAGCAGTCCCCACCAGGGGGGCTCGTTGGTGTCGCAGTATTTT. Its protein product is CASSPHQGGSLVSQYF.

The rearrangement uses TRBV9 and TRBJ2-5; D uncertain. CDR1 and CDR2 from the germline V gene are SGDLS and YYNGEE. The CDR3 covers 18 residues. Trimming shortened V by 0 bases and J by 1 base, and 19 bases separated the two germline ends. CDR3 DNA: TGTGCCAGCAGCGTAGATGCCGACTTAGGCGCCTCCCAAGAGACCCAGTACTTC. Its protein is CASSVDADLGASQETQYF.

The chain carries TRBV5-1 and TRBJ2-1; TRBD1 aligns across 7 bases. The junction had 2 bases not matched to a gene; V was cut back by 2 bases and J by 3 bases. The CDR3 has 14 residues. Germline assignment: CDR1 SGHRS and CDR2 YFSETQ. The CDR3 bases are TGCGCCAGCAGCTTCGGGACAGACTACAATGAGCAGTTCTTC. Protein sequence: CASSFGTDYNEQFF.

This sequence joins TRBV6-1 and TRBJ1-4, with 10 bases lining up with TRBD1. The CDR3 runs to 15 residues. The V and J ends lost 0 bases and 7 bases, in that order; junction bases with no gene match: 2. Germline lookup yields CDR1 MNHNS and CDR2 SASEGT. This chain's CDR3 is CASSEATGGGEKLFF. The DNA of the CDR3 is TGTGCCAGCAGTGAAGCGACAGGGGGCGGTGAAAAACTGTTTTTT.

The DNA for the CDR3 is TGTGCCAGCAGCCTGGGGGACAGCAGCTCCTACGAGCAGTACGTC. Translated, it gives CASSLGDSSSYEQYV. The V call is TRBV7-6, the J call TRBJ2-7; TRBD1 matches 7 bases. The CDR3 sequence is 15 residues long. The J segment lost 0 bases and the V segment lost 5 bases, leaving 7 bases of the junction unmatched. Germline V gene sequence: CDR1 SGHVS, CDR2 FNYEAQ.

This chain uses TRBV6-5 with TRBJ2-7; the D gene is possibly TRBD1 (6 bases). This CDR3 region has 14 residues. CDR1 is MNHEY, CDR2 SVGAGI, per germline. Trimming left V 11 bases short and J 4 bases short, with 21 bases between. The DNA for the CDR3 is TGTGCCGGCAAAGCCAGCGCGGACAGTTACGAGCAGTACTTC. Translated: CAGKASADSYEQYF.

On this clone: The junction departs from the called germline gene at one end, perhaps through a read error. The V gene is TRBV9, the J gene TRBJ2-3, with 13 bases aligning to TRBD2. CDR1 and CDR2 from the germline V gene are SGDLS and YYNGEE. This CDR3 has 18 residues. The CDR3 protein is CASSATSGGGASTDTQYF. The CDR3 region has the DNA TGCGCCAGCAGCGCCACTAGCGGGGGGGGTGCTAGCACAGATACGCAGTATTTT. Full variable domain (rest looked up from reference TRBV9 and TRBJ2-3): DSGVTQTPKHLITATGQRVTLRCSPRSGDLSVYWYQQSLDQGLQFLIQYYNGEERAKGNILERFSAQQFPDLHSELNLSSLELGDSALYFCASSATSGGGASTDTQYFGPGTRLTVL.

This sequence joins TRBV19 and TRBJ1-2, with D unclear. V lost 0 bases to trimming and J lost 0 bases, with 14 bases between them. The CDR3 is 17 amino acids. Germline V CDR1 and CDR2: LNHDA, SQIVND (reference sequence). Written as DNA, the CDR3 is TGTGCCAGTAGTATAGATCTGGAAACCACTACTAACTATGGCTACACCTTC. As protein: CASSIDLETTTNYGYTF.

The gene calls are TRBV19 and TRBJ1-2; possible D gene TRBD1, 6 bases. CDR3 length: 15 residues. With 3 bases removed from V and 4 bases from J, the gap between germline ends came to 15 bases. Germline assignment: CDR1 LNHDA and CDR2 SQIVND (reference sequence). The CDR3 nucleotides read TGTGCCAGTAGTATCGGGGCAGGGGCCTTCTATGGCTACACCTTC. It yields the protein CASSIGAGAFYGYTF. Filled out from reference TRBV19 and TRBJ1-2, the complete variable domain reads DGGITQSPKYLFRKEGQNVTLSCEQNLNHDAMYWYRQDPGQGLRLIYYSQIVNDFQKGDIAEGYSVSREKKESFPLTVTSAQKNPTAFYLCASSIGAGAFYGYTFGSGTRLTVV.

The J gene is TRBJ2-1, the V gene TRBV2, with 11 bases aligning to TRBD1. With 4 bases clipped from V and 7 bases from J, the junction kept 6 bases outside the gene matches. Germline V CDR1 and CDR2: SNHLY, FYNNEI. This CDR3 is built from 15 residues. CDR3 loop: CASSAGQGASNEQFF. In nucleotides, the CDR3 is TGTGCCAGCAGTGCTGGACAGGGGGCGAGTAATGAGCAGTTCTTC.

The gene calls are TRBV5-1 and TRBJ1-4, with TRBD1 matching over 8 bases. Germline V gene data show CDR1 as SGHRS and CDR2 as YFSETQ. The CDR3 spans 15 residues. Trimming removed 4 bases from V and 8 bases from J; junction bases left unmatched: 10. The CDR3 bases are TGCGCCAGCAGCATAACGACAGGGGTGGGCGAAAAACTGTTTTTT. It yields the protein CASSITTGVGEKLFF.

The chain's CDR3 is CATSRDAGAETQYF. As DNA, the CDR3 is TGTGCCACCAGCAGAGATGCGGGAGCGGAGACCCAGTACTTC. This sequence joins TRBV15 and TRBJ2-5; 7 bases map to TRBD2. Losses at the gene ends were 0 bases for V and 5 bases for J; bases not matched to a gene: 3. Germline CDR1 reads LNHNV; CDR2 reads YYDKDF (reference sequence). This CDR3 is 14 amino acids long. Together with reference TRBV15 and TRBJ2-5, the CDR3 gives the full variable domain: DAMVIQNPRYQVTQFGKPVTLSCSQTLNHNVMYWYQQKSSQAPKLLFHYYDKDFNNEADTPDNFQSRRPNTSFCFLDIRSPGLGDTAMYLCATSRDAGAETQYFGPGTRLLVL.

This chain links TRBV10-3 with TRBJ2-5; 13 bases line up with TRBD2. The CDR3 runs to 17 residues. Germline lookup yields CDR1 ENHRY and CDR2 SYGVKD. J gave up 2 bases and V 2 bases, and 5 bases lay outside the gene matches. This CDR3 reads CAISETTSGRGQETQYF. The CDR3 region has the DNA TGTGCCATCAGTGAGACCACTAGCGGGAGGGGGCAAGAGACCCAGTACTTC.

The chain links TRBV6-1 to TRBJ2-3; 9 nucleotides line up with TRBD2. Germline CDR1 is MNHNS and CDR2 is SASEGT. The CDR3 sequence is 14 residues long. The ends lost 7 bases at V and 5 bases at J; junction bases unmatched: 7. CDR3 sequence: CASMKTSGVDTQYF. DNA of the CDR3: TGTGCCAGCATGAAGACTAGCGGAGTAGATACGCAGTATTTT.